A single sample gave rise to the 2 T cell receptor beta chains below, sequenced in a study of cytomegalovirus exposure and HLA in healthy donors. PCR used 60 Vbeta primers and 13 Jbeta primers. Data came from immunoSEQ multiplex PCR; TCRdb stores just in-frame clones and leaves some out. The sample lists about 150,000 clones, roughly 77% seen once, with over 9% in the top ten. Sequencing used PBMCs. The receptors derive from a young man in good health and CMV-seropositive.

The genes are TRBV28 and TRBJ2-2; 7 bases match TRBD2. With V trimmed by 6 bases and J by 6 bases, 10 bases remained unmatched. Germline lookup yields CDR1 MDHEN and CDR2 SYDVKM. The CDR3 extends over 15 amino acids. CDR3 loop: CASSSYGRASGELFF. The CDR3 nucleotides are TGTGCCAGCAGCTCCTATGGGAGGGCCTCCGGGGAGCTGTTTTTT.

In DNA form, the CDR3 reads TGTGCCAGCAGTTTCCCAACTAGCGGGGGGATGGTTGAGCAGTTCTTC. This codes for CASSFPTSGGMVEQFF. The V call is TRBV6-5, the J call TRBJ2-1; 12 bases agree with TRBD2. Germline V lookup: CDR1 MNHEY, CDR2 SVGAGI. The J segment lost 9 bases and the V segment lost 4 bases, leaving 10 bases of the junction unmatched. CDR3 length equals 16 residues.